The sequence of this TCR beta chain was determined in a study of T-cell memory formation after mild COVID-19. CDR1 is SGDLS, CDR2 YYNGEE, per germline. V was cut by 7 bases and J by 5 bases, with 12 bases left in between. The CDR3 spans 13 residues. 5'RACE primed at constant segments yielded TCR alpha and TCR beta cDNA libraries bearing sample barcodes and UMIs. One entry per CDR3 protein results from TCRdb running MiXCR on the 5' RACE reads. Of roughly 80,000 distinct CDR3 sequences listed, 14% are singletons. This chain uses TRBV9 with TRBJ2-2, with D perhaps assigned TRBD1 or TRBD2 (6 bases each). The TCR sequence derives from an adult woman who had mild COVID-19 (a few samples of this study predate the infection). Cell type and time point are not known. The material sequenced was PBMCs or a T cell subset sorted from them (not recorded which). The CDR3 spells CASGGTYTGELFF. Here the CDR3 DNA reads TGTGCCAGCGGGGGGACATATACCGGGGAGCTGTTTTTT.